The 21 T cell receptor beta chains given below trace back to one sample, sequenced in a study of beta chain features in type 1 diabetes. The isolated RNA, all of it, was reverse transcribed, so expressed TCRB transcripts were what got sequenced. The repertoire was sequenced with immunoSEQ multiplex PCR; TCRdb's copy has only in-frame clones and lacks some. The sample contains approximately 150,000 clones, more than 9% of which appear only once. Sequenced sample: naive CD4+ T cells from blood. The source is a man younger than 35 in good health.

This clone showed up just a few times. The V gene is TRBV4-3, the J gene TRBJ2-1, with TRBD1 matching over 7 bases. V was pared by 0 bases and J by 8 bases, with 7 bases of the junction left unmatched. This CDR3 comprises 15 residues. CDR1 is LGHNA, CDR2 YSLEER, per germline. This chain's CDR3 is CASSQEIGGSDEQFF. The CDR3 DNA follows: TGCGCCAGCAGCCAAGAGATAGGGGGCAGCGATGAGCAGTTCTTC.

The gene calls are TRBV27 and TRBJ2-7; 12 nucleotides agree with TRBD2. Germline V gives CDR1 MNHEY, CDR2 SMNVEV (reference sequence). The CDR3 runs to 18 residues. V was clipped by 6 bases and J by 1 base; unmatched bases: 13. CDR3 DNA: TGTGCCAGCAGCCCCGAGGCCGGGGGGACTAGCGGGTCCTACGAGCAGTACTTC. Translation: CASSPEAGGTSGSYEQYF.

This clone was counted between two and nine times. The chain employs TRBV25-1 and TRBJ2-7; D might be TRBD1 (6 bases). Germline CDR1 MGHDK, CDR2 SYGVNS. With 5 bases removed from V and 6 bases from J, the gap between germline ends came to 11 bases. The CDR3 covers 12 residues. Here the CDR3 reads CASSSRGGEQYF. Here the CDR3 DNA reads TGTGCCAGCAGTAGCAGGGGCGGCGAGCAGTACTTC.

This sequence joins TRBV2 and TRBJ2-7; D not certain. Looked up from germline, CDR1 is SNHLY and CDR2 is FYNNEI. The CDR3 covers 12 residues. Trimming left V 7 bases short and J 0 bases short, with 7 bases between. CDR3 region: CASIPGSYEQYF. The CDR3 DNA reads as TGTGCCAGCATACCAGGCTCCTACGAGCAGTACTTC.

V usage is TRBV9 and J usage is TRBJ2-5; 7 bases line up with TRBD1. This CDR3 contains 15 residues. Losses at the gene ends were 0 bases for V and 4 bases for J; bases not matched to a gene: 6. Germline V gene sequence: CDR1 SGDLS, CDR2 YYNGEE. Here the CDR3 reads CASSVGQGDGETQYF. In nucleotides, the CDR3 is TGTGCCAGCAGCGTAGGGCAGGGGGACGGAGAGACCCAGTACTTC.

This clone was recorded a few times. The genes are TRBV7-9 and TRBJ2-1; D gene ambiguous. Germline V CDR1 and CDR2: SEHNR, FQNEAQ (reference sequence). Trimming removed 3 bases from V and 10 bases from J, with 13 bases in between. The CDR3 consists of 13 residues. The CDR3 loop is CASSLLSAGEQFF. DNA for the CDR3: TGTGCCAGCAGCTTGTTGTCCGCCGGGGAGCAGTTCTTC.

The rearrangement joins TRBV2 to TRBJ2-7, with TRBD2 identical over 7 bases. The germline V gene encodes CDR1 SNHLY and CDR2 FYNNEI. Trimming removed 4 bases from V and 7 bases from J; junction bases left unmatched: 7. The CDR3 sequence is 13 residues long. The CDR3 DNA sequence: TGTGCCAGCAGTGGATTAGCGGGTTTGGAGCAGTACTTC. It yields the protein CASSGLAGLEQYF.

The V gene is TRBV20-1, the J gene TRBJ1-2; D is ambiguous. Trimming took 3 bases from V and 6 from J, leaving 8 bases between them. Germline V lookup: CDR1 DFQATT, CDR2 SNEGSKA (reference sequence). This CDR3 spans 11 amino acids. The CDR3 loop reads CSAREGHGYTF. The CDR3 bases are TGCAGTGCTAGGGAGGGCCATGGCTACACCTTC.

The rearrangement links TRBV5-4 to TRBJ1-6; no definite D call. In germline, CDR1 is SGHNT, CDR2 YYREEE (reference sequence). V dropped 0 bases and J dropped 5 bases, with 9 bases sitting between them. The CDR3 has 15 residues. CDR3 in DNA: TGTGCCAGCAGCTTGGGGCAGTTTAATAATTCACCCCTCCACTTT. It is translated as CASSLGQFNNSPLHF.

The rearrangement links TRBV4-3 to TRBJ1-2; tentative D call: TRBD1 (6 bases). V dropped 1 base and J dropped 4 bases, with 10 bases sitting between them. Germline loops: CDR1 LGHNA, CDR2 YSLEER. The CDR3 covers 14 residues. The CDR3 loop is CASSQGQARYGYTF. Written as DNA, the CDR3 is TGCGCCAGCAGCCAAGGACAGGCGCGCTATGGCTACACCTTC.

The chain employs TRBV4-3 and TRBJ1-1; D call uncertain. Germline loops: CDR1 LGHNA, CDR2 YSLEER. This CDR3 contains 14 residues. V was cut by 4 bases and J by 1 base, with 10 bases left in between. The CDR3 DNA is TGCGCCAGCAGCCTACCAGAGGGGAACACTGAAGCTTTCTTT. It is translated as CASSLPEGNTEAFF.

The chain combines TRBV7-9 with TRBJ2-3; 7 positions agree with TRBD1. CDR3 size: 14 residues. CDR1 SEHNR and CDR2 FQNEAQ come from the germline V gene (reference sequence). J gave up 4 bases and V 5 bases, and 6 bases lay outside the gene matches. The CDR3 coding sequence is TGTGCCAGCAGCCCAGGACAGGTTCCAGATACGCAGTATTTT. Encoded protein: CASSPGQVPDTQYF.

This clone has a count of ten or more. The chain couples TRBV30 to TRBJ2-1; weak D call: TRBD2 (7 bases). In germline, CDR1 is GTSNPN, CDR2 SVGIG (reference sequence). This CDR3 spans 14 amino acids. V gave up 0 bases and J gave up 4 bases, with 10 bases separating them. CDR3 amino acids: CAWSVRGAYNEQFF. CDR3 coding DNA: TGTGCCTGGAGTGTCCGGGGGGCTTACAATGAGCAGTTCTTC.

This clone was observed a few times. The chain couples TRBV7-2 to TRBJ1-1, with D hard to call. V was clipped by 5 bases and J by 1 base, with 11 bases between them. Looked up from germline, CDR1 is SGHTA and CDR2 is FQGNSA. The CDR3 totals 14 residues. The CDR3 DNA reads as TGTGCCAGCAGCCCAACAGCATCGAACACTGAAGCTTTCTTT. Its protein product is CASSPTASNTEAFF. Full variable domain (outside the CDR3, taken from reference TRBV7-2 and TRBJ1-1): GAGVSQSPSNKVTEKGKDVELRCDPISGHTALYWYRQSLGQGLEFLIYFQGNSAPDKSGLPSDRFSAERTGGSVSTLTIQRTQQEDSAVYLCASSPTASNTEAFFGQGTRLTVV.

This clone was counted many times. The V gene is TRBV7-2, the J gene TRBJ2-7; TRBD2 aligns across 13 bases. The CDR3 sequence is 15 residues long. V lost 4 bases, J lost 1 base, and 1 base stayed unmatched. The germline V gene has CDR1 SGHTA and CDR2 FQGNSA. CDR3 coding DNA: TGTGCCAGCAGCTCACTAGCGGGGGGGTCCTACGAGCAGTACTTC. Residues: CASSSLAGGSYEQYF.

This clone has a count of ten or more. The J gene is TRBJ1-1, the V gene TRBV29-1, with D maybe TRBD1 (6 bases). The CDR3 covers 14 residues. V was pared by 1 base and J by 5 bases, with 14 bases between. Germline lookup yields CDR1 SQVTM and CDR2 ANQGSEA. DNA of the CDR3: TGCAGCGTTGAAGGGTTGGGGGCTGGAACTGAAGCTTTCTTT. It yields the protein CSVEGLGAGTEAFF.

This clone was seen more than once but under ten times. V usage is TRBV6-6 and J usage is TRBJ2-1, with D maybe TRBD1 (6 bases). The length of the CDR3 is 16 residues. Deletions cut 2 bases from V and 5 bases from J, with 16 bases between. Germline CDR1 reads MNHNY; CDR2 reads SVGAGI (reference sequence). CDR3 nucleotide sequence: TGTGCCAGCAGTTACAGGGGTGGCAGGGGAGACAATGAGCAGTTCTTC. Its translation: CASSYRGGRGDNEQFF.

The V call is TRBV5-1, the J call TRBJ2-7, with TRBD1 identical over 8 bases. Germline values: CDR1 SGHRS, CDR2 YFSETQ. This CDR3 comprises 14 residues. The V gene end was trimmed by 7 bases and the J gene end by 5 bases; junction bases not matched to a gene: 11. This CDR3 reads CASAGTGPPNEQYF. Here the CDR3 DNA reads TGCGCCAGCGCCGGGACAGGTCCCCCCAACGAGCAGTACTTC.

This clone was counted only a few times. The chain couples TRBV4-1 to TRBJ1-4; a weak D match, TRBD1 (5 bases). V was clipped by 0 bases and J by 6 bases, with 11 bases between them. CDR3 length: 15 residues. Germline V lookup: CDR1 MGHRA, CDR2 YSYEKL. CDR3 DNA: TGCGCCAGCAGCCAAGAAGGAGGGGCGTATGAAAAACTGTTTTTT. Encoded protein: CASSQEGGAYEKLFF.

CDR3: CASSPPDLTRYNEQFF. DNA for the CDR3: TGTGCCAGCTCACCCCCCGACTTAACCAGATACAATGAGCAGTTCTTC. V usage is TRBV18 and J usage is TRBJ2-1; the D is unclear. Germline CDR1 KGHSH, CDR2 LQKENI. CDR3 length: 16 amino acids. Trimming shortened V by 3 bases and J by 4 bases, and 16 bases separated the two germline ends.

The chain combines TRBV4-3 with TRBJ2-2, with 7 bases identical to TRBD2. V lost 1 base to trimming and J lost 6 bases; unmatched junction nucleotides: 2. CDR1 is LGHNA, CDR2 YSLEER, per germline. This CDR3 region has 14 residues. The CDR3 region has the DNA TGCGCCAGCAGCCAAGTGGGGGGGTCCGGGGAGCTGTTTTTT. It yields the protein CASSQVGGSGELFF.